This T cell receptor (beta chain) was recovered during a study of response to subunit inactivated influenza vaccine. TCRdb redid the calling of the RT-PCR reads with MiXCR, one entry per CDR3 protein. Found here are 650,000 to 800,000 distinct CDR3 sequences, about 15% of them singletons; the top ten hold less than 9%. Whole-study results and caveats: Authors suggested few new T cells are recruited by each seasonal influenza vaccination.

Comments on this clonotype: Its specificity is unknown.

CDR1 and CDR2 from the germline V gene are SGHVS and FQNEAQ. Deletions cut 5 bases from V and 4 bases from J, with 23 bases between. The CDR3 contains 18 residues. The chain recombines TRBV7-8 with TRBJ2-2, with D perhaps matching TRBD1 (8 bases). The sample consisted of PBMCs from blood, taken roughly 2 weeks before vaccination. The source is a man aged 50-60 years who received an inactivated influenza vaccine. CDR3 in amino acids: CASSRRPTGGGFTGELFF. The CDR3, as DNA: TGTGCCAGCAGCCGCCGCCCCACAGGGGGAGGGTTCACCGGGGAGCTGTTTTTT.